The present entry profiles one T cell receptor (beta chain) with its context. The germline gene is not matched at one end of the junction; a read error may be the cause. Per sample, no less than 5 micrograms of total RNA were extracted. This sample was included in a study of blood T cells in healthy people across ages. Primed by a sample-barcoded 5' primer and a J-beta primer mix, a second PCR proceeded for 7 to 11 cycles. TCRdb itself ran the 5' RACE reads through MiXCR, one entry per CDR3 protein. This table has some 1,000,000 distinct CDR3 sequences, about 23% appearing once. The length of the CDR3 is 11 residues. Per the germline V gene, CDR1 is DFQATT and CDR2 is SNEGSKA (reference sequence). Another study also made use of these data, one on T cells of mothers and their children.

The receptor's source is a girl aged 2-10 years in good health. The J gene is TRBJ1-1, the V gene TRBV20-1; 7 nucleotides align to TRBD1. The sample taken for sequencing was blood. The CDR3 nucleotides read TGCAGTGCTGGAGACCCAGGGGGAGCTTTCTTT. Protein product: CSAGDPGGAFF.